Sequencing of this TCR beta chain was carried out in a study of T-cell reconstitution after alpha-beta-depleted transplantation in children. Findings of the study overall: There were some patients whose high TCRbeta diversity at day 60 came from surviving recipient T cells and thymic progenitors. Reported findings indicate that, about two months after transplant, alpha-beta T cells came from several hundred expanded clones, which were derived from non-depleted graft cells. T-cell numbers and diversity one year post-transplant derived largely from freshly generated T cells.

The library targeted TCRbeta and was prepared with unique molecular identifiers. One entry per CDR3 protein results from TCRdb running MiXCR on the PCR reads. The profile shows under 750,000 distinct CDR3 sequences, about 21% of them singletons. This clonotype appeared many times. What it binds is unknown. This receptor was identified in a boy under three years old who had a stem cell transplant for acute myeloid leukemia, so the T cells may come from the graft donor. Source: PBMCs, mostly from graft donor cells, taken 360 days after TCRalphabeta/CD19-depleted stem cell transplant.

The CDR3 coding sequence is TGTGCCAGTAGTATCCGGGACAGGGGGCACGAGCAGTACTTC. Encoded protein: CASSIRDRGHEQYF. V and J are TRBV19 and TRBJ2-7, with TRBD1 matching over 12 bases. This CDR3 region has 14 residues. J gave up 5 bases and V 3 bases, and 2 bases lay outside the gene matches. CDR1 is LNHDA and CDR2 is SQIVND in the germline V gene (reference sequence). The variable domain in full, completed from reference TRBV19 and TRBJ2-7, reads DGGITQSPKYLFRKEGQNVTLSCEQNLNHDAMYWYRQDPGQGLRLIYYSQIVNDFQKGDIAEGYSVSREKKESFPLTVTSAQKNPTAFYLCASSIRDRGHEQYFGPGTRLTVT.